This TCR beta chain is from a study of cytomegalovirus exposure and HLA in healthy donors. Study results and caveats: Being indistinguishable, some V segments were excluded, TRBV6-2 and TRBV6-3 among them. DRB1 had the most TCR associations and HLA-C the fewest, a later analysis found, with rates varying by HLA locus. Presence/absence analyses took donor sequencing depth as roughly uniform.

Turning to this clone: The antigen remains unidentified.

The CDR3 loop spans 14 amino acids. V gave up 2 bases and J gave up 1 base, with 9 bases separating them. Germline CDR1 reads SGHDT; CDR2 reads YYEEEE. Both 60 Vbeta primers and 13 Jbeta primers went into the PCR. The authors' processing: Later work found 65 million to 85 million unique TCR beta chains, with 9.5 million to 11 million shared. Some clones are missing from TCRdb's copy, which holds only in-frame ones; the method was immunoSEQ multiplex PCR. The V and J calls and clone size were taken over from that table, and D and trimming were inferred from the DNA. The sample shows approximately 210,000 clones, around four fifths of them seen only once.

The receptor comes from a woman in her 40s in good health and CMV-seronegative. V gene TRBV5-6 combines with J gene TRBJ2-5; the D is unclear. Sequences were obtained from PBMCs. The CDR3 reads CASSLSDFQETQYF. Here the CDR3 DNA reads TGTGCCAGCAGCTTATCAGACTTCCAAGAGACCCAGTACTTC.